The 10 T cell receptor beta chains in this list originate from one sample, sequenced in a study of blood T cells in healthy people across ages. A sample-barcoded 5' primer and a J-beta primer mix were used in a second PCR of about 6 to 12 cycles. TCRdb used MiXCR to reprocess the 5' RACE reads, holding one entry per CDR3 protein. Of under 1,000,000 distinct CDR3 sequences listed, around 34% are singletons. Material for sequencing was blood. The receptors come from a young man in good health.

A note on this clonotype: Relative to the germline gene, one junction end is altered; a read error may explain this. V is TRBV7-7 and J is TRBJ2-1; 9 bases map to TRBD2. Germline-derived CDR1 and CDR2 are SSHAT and FNYEAQ (reference sequence). CDR3 length: 16 residues. CDR3 bases: TGTGCTAGCAGCCCAGCGGGGGGATGGTCCTACAATGAGCAGTTCTTC. Translated: CASSPAGGWSYNEQFF.

V and J are TRBV20-1 and TRBJ2-2; D unclear. CDR3 size: 16 residues. V was trimmed by 0 bases and J by 0 bases, leaving 11 bases between them. Germline loops: CDR1 DFQATT, CDR2 SNEGSKA (reference sequence). The CDR3 region has the DNA TGCAGTGCTAGAGACCCGTCGCCAGCGAACACCGGGGAGCTGTTTTTT. It yields the protein CSARDPSPANTGELFF.

About this clonotype: One junction end does not reproduce the germline sequence, and a read error may be involved. V and J are TRBV20-1 and TRBJ1-5, with 8 positions matching TRBD1. Germline assignment: CDR1 DFQATT and CDR2 SNEGSKA (reference sequence). The CDR3 length is 18 residues. The CDR3 region has the DNA TGCAGTGCTAGAAGGGACAGGATCGCACGGACTAGCGATCAGCCCCAGCATTTT. Residues: CSARRDRIARTSDQPQHF.

The chain couples TRBV4-2 to TRBJ2-2, with D tentatively TRBD1 (5 bases). The germline V gene encodes CDR1 LGHNA and CDR2 YNFKEQ. The V and J ends lost 0 bases and 4 bases respectively, with 15 bases between them. The CDR3 is made up of 17 amino acids. CDR3 region: CASSQDIAQGITGELFF. In DNA form, the CDR3 reads TGTGCCAGCAGCCAAGATATCGCGCAGGGAATCACCGGGGAGCTGTTTTTT.

Many counts were recorded for this clonotype. The rearrangement uses TRBV29-1 and TRBJ2-5; a weak D match, TRBD1 (6 bases). Trimming shortened V by 5 bases and J by 3 bases, and 16 bases separated the two germline ends. This CDR3 is built from 14 residues. Germline CDR1 is SQVTM and CDR2 is ANQGSEA. CDR3 nucleotides: TGCAGCGTTTCCGGGACACCAAATGAAGAGACCCAGTACTTC. Translation gives CSVSGTPNEETQYF.

The chain carries TRBV20-1 and TRBJ2-1; D is perhaps TRBD1 (6 bases). The CDR3 loop spans 12 amino acids. Germline loops: CDR1 DFQATT, CDR2 SNEGSKA (reference sequence). The V end was cut by 5 bases, the J end by 13 bases, with 18 bases between. The CDR3 DNA follows: TGCAGTGCTCCGGGACAACCGGGGACCCAGTTCTTC. Translation: CSAPGQPGTQFF.

This clonotype was seen only a few times. The rearrangement links TRBV9 to TRBJ1-5, with 8 bases lining up with TRBD1. Per germline, CDR1 SGDLS and CDR2 YYNGEE. The CDR3 runs 14 residues. The V and J ends lost 3 bases and 5 bases, in that order; junction bases with no gene match: 4. CDR3 coding DNA: TGTGCCAGCAGCGGCCGGGACAGGTATCAGCCCCAGCATTTT. It yields the protein CASSGRDRYQPQHF.

This clonotype has only a few counts. This sequence joins TRBV3-1 and TRBJ2-2, with D tentatively TRBD1 or TRBD2 (5 bases each). Germline V gives CDR1 LGHDT, CDR2 YNNKEL (reference sequence). This CDR3 contains 15 residues. Trimming removed 7 bases at V and 8 bases at J, with 20 bases between. CDR3: CASKGEGPVMGELFF. The CDR3 DNA follows: TGTGCCAGCAAAGGAGAGGGGCCTGTGATGGGGGAGCTGTTTTTT.

The chain links TRBV9 to TRBJ2-7; D perhaps matches TRBD1 (6 bases). This CDR3 has 15 residues. The germline CDR1 and CDR2 sequences are SGDLS and YYNGEE. V gave up 0 bases and J gave up 12 bases, with 22 bases separating them. The CDR3 DNA reads as TGTGCCAGCAGCGTAGGGGTTCGAAGGACAGCTGGGTTGTACTTC. Amino acid sequence: CASSVGVRRTAGLYF.

The chain recombines TRBV11-2 with TRBJ2-7; D may be TRBD2 (5 bases). Trimming left V 3 bases short and J 2 bases short, with 32 bases between. The CDR3 loop spans 21 amino acids. From germline, CDR1 is SGHAT and CDR2 FQNNGV. The DNA of the CDR3 is TGTGCCAGCAGCTTCCCCGCGGATTGGACTGTAGGGCGCCTTGTCCCCTACGAGCAGTACTTC. This sequence encodes CASSFPADWTVGRLVPYEQYF.